This entry is about one T cell receptor (beta chain). Its antigen remains unknown. The sample is drawn from a study of human T cells and chemical hapten exposure. General study points: Controls formed significantly fewer large CDR3 similarity clusters than expanded TCRs did.

The CDR3 is 15 amino acids. The germline gives CDR1 SGHTA, CDR2 FQGTGA. The ends were cut back, 4 bases at V and 2 bases at J, with 14 bases in the middle. Time point indicated: patch test 1, 2 weeks after DPC sensitization. The treatment was: therapeutic diphenylcyclopropenone sensitization with weekly scalp DPC. Ahead of each patch test application, blood was drawn. Original processing methods: Between about 20,000 and 750,000 TCRs appeared in each sample, and the median stood at about 93,000. Each CDR3 protein gets one entry after TCRdb re-called the RACE reads with MiXCR. These V and J calls are TCRdb output, not the study's own analysis. The table lists under 200,000 distinct CDR3 sequences, 13% to 15% of them singletons.

V gene TRBV7-3 combines with J gene TRBJ1-2; possibly TRBD1 for D (5 bases). The sample was whole blood, taken in connection with sensitization to the hapten diphenylcyclopropenone (DPC). The sequence derives from a woman aged 30 to 39 with alopecia areata. Some clones in this sample may be carry-over from other donors' samples. The CDR3: CASSSSRDHNYGYTF. The CDR3 DNA sequence: TGTGCCAGCAGCTCCAGCCGGGACCACAACTATGGCTACACCTTC. The variable domain in full, with the rest retrieved from reference TRBV7-3 and TRBJ1-2, is GAGVSQTPSNKVTEKGKYVELRCDPISGHTALYWYRQSLGQGPEFLIYFQGTGAADDSGLPNDRFFAVRPEGSVSTLKIQRTERGDSAVYLCASSSSRDHNYGYTFGSGTRLTVV.